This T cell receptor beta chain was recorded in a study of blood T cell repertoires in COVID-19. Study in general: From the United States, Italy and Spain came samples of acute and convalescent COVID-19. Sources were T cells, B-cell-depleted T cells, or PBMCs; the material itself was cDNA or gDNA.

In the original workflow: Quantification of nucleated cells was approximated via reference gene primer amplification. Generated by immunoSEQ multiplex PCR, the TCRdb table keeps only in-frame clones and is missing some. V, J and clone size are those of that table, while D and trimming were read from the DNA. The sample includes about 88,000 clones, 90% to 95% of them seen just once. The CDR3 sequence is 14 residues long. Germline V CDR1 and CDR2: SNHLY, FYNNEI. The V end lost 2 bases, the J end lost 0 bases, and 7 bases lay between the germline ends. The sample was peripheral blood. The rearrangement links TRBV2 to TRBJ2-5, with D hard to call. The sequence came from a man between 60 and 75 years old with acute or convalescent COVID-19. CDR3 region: CASSETANQETQYF. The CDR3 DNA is TGTGCCAGCAGTGAAACAGCAAACCAAGAGACCCAGTACTTC.